The 16 T cell receptor beta chains listed next were all sequenced from one sample in a study of Tregs in tolerant kidney transplant recipients. Measured with immunoSEQ multiplex PCR; TCRdb has only the in-frame clones, and not every one. The sample has roughly 45,000 clones, about 89% seen once. The sequenced sample consisted of Tregs from blood. All receptors come from a human donor in good health.

The chain combines TRBV10-3 with TRBJ2-7, with no clear D. V gave up 3 bases and J gave up 5 bases, with 8 bases separating them. Per the germline V gene, CDR1 is ENHRY and CDR2 is SYGVKD. The length of the CDR3 is 12 residues. CDR3 residues: CAISDSGNEQYF. The CDR3 DNA sequence: TGTGCCATCAGTGACTCGGGCAACGAGCAGTACTTC.

This clone occurred once. The chain combines TRBV5-1 with TRBJ2-5, with 11 bases lining up with TRBD2. This CDR3 region has 16 residues. CDR1 is SGHRS and CDR2 is YFSETQ in the germline V gene. Trimming at V came to 2 bases and at J to 10 bases, leaving 13 bases not matched to a gene. CDR3 loop: CASSFQGLAAPGDQYF. CDR3 coding DNA: TGCGCCAGCAGCTTCCAGGGACTAGCGGCTCCCGGTGACCAGTACTTC.

The J gene is TRBJ2-1, the V gene TRBV5-5; a possible D gene is TRBD2 (6 bases). V was trimmed by 4 bases and J by 12 bases, leaving 14 bases between them. From germline, CDR1 is SGHKS and CDR2 YYEKEE (reference sequence). The CDR3 consists of 12 residues. The CDR3 region has the DNA TGTGCCAGCAGCCCGCCGGGAGTGAGGCAGTTCTTC. Its protein product is CASSPPGVRQFF.

V usage is TRBV29-1 and J usage is TRBJ2-5, with D maybe TRBD1 (5 bases). Germline loops: CDR1 SQVTM, CDR2 ANQGSEA. The CDR3 length is 10 residues. Trimming removed 6 bases at V and 3 bases at J, with 5 bases between. CDR3 in amino acids: CSVGEETQYF. In nucleotides, the CDR3 is TGCAGCGTAGGGGAAGAGACCCAGTACTTC.

The chain recombines TRBV5-1 with TRBJ2-3; a possible D gene is TRBD2 (6 bases). Trimming removed 4 bases at V and 6 bases at J, with 12 bases between. The CDR3 covers 13 residues. Germline values: CDR1 SGHRS, CDR2 YFSETQ. CDR3 DNA sequence: TGCGCCAGCAGCGGGGGACTGTCCGATACGCAGTATTTT. This encodes CASSGGLSDTQYF.

J is TRBJ2-2 and V is TRBV19; a possible D gene is TRBD1 (5 bases). Germline V gene data show CDR1 as LNHDA and CDR2 as SQIVND (reference sequence). The V end lost 5 bases, the J end lost 7 bases, and 11 bases lay between the germline ends. The CDR3 totals 13 residues. CDR3 in DNA: TGTGCCAGTAGTCCAGGGTATAGCGGGGAGCTGTTTTTT. Translation gives CASSPGYSGELFF.

This sequence joins TRBV6-6 and TRBJ2-7, with a tentative D call TRBD2 (5 bases). The CDR3 sequence is 15 residues long. CDR1 is MNHNY, CDR2 SVGAGI, per germline (reference sequence). Trimming pared 7 bases from V and 1 base from J, leaving 17 bases between. CDR3 protein: CASTPTRALSYEQYF. DNA of the CDR3: TGTGCCAGCACTCCAACGCGGGCACTATCCTACGAGCAGTACTTC.

Remarks on this clone: The junction departs from germline at one end; a sequencing error may be responsible. This chain links TRBV6-5 with TRBJ2-7, with 12 bases fitting TRBD2. Germline CDR1 is MNHEY and CDR2 is SVGAGI. The CDR3 length is 12 residues. CDR3 residues: CASKGLAGSLHF. For the CDR3, the DNA is TGTGCCAGCAAAGGACTAGCGGGAAGTCTGCACTTC.

The genes are TRBV2 and TRBJ1-1; D remains unclear. Germline V gives CDR1 SNHLY, CDR2 FYNNEI. Deletions cut 8 bases from V and 7 bases from J, with 11 bases between. CDR3 size: 11 residues. CDR3 DNA sequence: TGTGCCAGCGATAGGACGAATGAAGCTTTCTTT. Encoded protein: CASDRTNEAFF.

The chain carries TRBV5-5 and TRBJ1-1, with D uncertain. The V and J ends lost 6 bases and 10 bases respectively, with 7 bases between them. The CDR3 has 9 residues. Looked up from germline, CDR1 is SGHKS and CDR2 is YYEKEE (reference sequence). CDR3 residues: CASNWGAFF. CDR3 nucleotide sequence: TGTGCCAGCAACTGGGGAGCTTTCTTT.

The chain's CDR3 is CASSYSKRGRRIQYF. CDR3 in DNA: TGTGCCAGCAGTTACTCGAAAAGGGGACGGAGGATTCAGTACTTC. V usage is TRBV6-5 and J usage is TRBJ2-4, with D perhaps given as TRBD1 or TRBD2 (5 bases each). The germline V gene encodes CDR1 MNHEY and CDR2 SVGAGI. The CDR3 contains 15 residues. Deletions cut 0 bases from V and 10 bases from J, with 16 bases between.

The chain couples TRBV10-2 to TRBJ2-1; D is uncertain. The V end was cut by 2 bases, the J end by 4 bases, with 3 bases between. The CDR3 sequence is 12 residues long. Looked up from germline, CDR1 is WSHSY and CDR2 is SAAADI. The CDR3 nucleotides are TGCGCCAGCAGTGAGAGTTACAATGAGCAGTTCTTC. This gives the protein CASSESYNEQFF.

The chain joins TRBV18 to TRBJ2-3; D gene ambiguous. The germline V gene has CDR1 KGHSH and CDR2 LQKENI. V gave up 2 bases and J gave up 0 bases, with 3 bases separating them. The CDR3 length is 13 residues. The CDR3 DNA reads as TGTGCCAGCTCACCAGCTAGCACAGATACGCAGTATTTT. Residues: CASSPASTDTQYF.

This chain uses TRBV5-5 with TRBJ1-5, with TRBD1 as a possible D gene (6 bases). V lost 1 base, J lost 9 bases, and 17 bases lay in between. The CDR3 totals 15 residues. Per the germline V gene, CDR1 is SGHKS and CDR2 is YYEKEE (reference sequence). In nucleotides, the CDR3 is TGTGCCAGCAGCTTGAGCCAGGGGATATTAGGGCCCCAGCATTTT. Translated, it gives CASSLSQGILGPQHF. The full variable domain, with the rest looked up from reference TRBV5-5 and TRBJ1-5, is DAGVTQSPTHLIKTRGQQVTLRCSPISGHKSVSWYQQVLGQGPQFIFQYYEKEERGRGNFPDRFSARQFPNYSSELNVNALLLGDSALYLCASSLSQGILGPQHFGDGTRLSIL.

V and J are TRBV9 and TRBJ2-3; the match to TRBD2 covers 9 bases. CDR3 length: 15 amino acids. V gave up 1 base and J gave up 2 bases; unmatched junction bases: 2. CDR1 is SGDLS, CDR2 YYNGEE, per germline. The DNA for the CDR3 is TGTGCCAGCAGCGTACTAGCGGGGCTCACAGATACGCAGTATTTT. It translates to CASSVLAGLTDTQYF.

The DNA of the CDR3 is TGTGCCAGCAGTTCACTCCAGGGCGGGCTGTTTTTT. Protein product: CASSSLQGGLFF. The V and J genes are TRBV27 and TRBJ2-2; tentatively, D is TRBD1 (5 bases). V lost 4 bases and J lost 13, with 13 bases in between. Per germline, CDR1 MNHEY and CDR2 SMNVEV (reference sequence). This CDR3 has 12 residues.